Listed below are T cell receptor beta chains from one sample, sequenced in a study of immune cell composition in non-small cell lung cancer. Repertoires were generated with immunoSEQ multiplex PCR, while TCRdb's copy carries only in-frame clones and drops some. Of just over 3,500 clones in the sample, roughly 76% are singletons; the top ten hold roughly 8.3%. The sequencing input was non-adjacent lung tissue. These receptor sequences come from a human donor with non-small cell lung cancer. CDR3s include the opening cysteine and the closing phenylalanine or tryptophan. Each record gives: clone size, D gene, V gene, J gene, CDR3 DNA, CDR3 protein. The D gene is left open where the match is weak. Clone size is shown for a subset of rows, as once, few, many or a class of expanded clone.

>NA|NA|TRBV6-1|TRBJ1-2
TGTGCCAGCAGTGAGGTTCAGGGTGTGGGGATTGGGGATGGCTACACCTTC
CASSEVQGVGIGDGYTF
>NA|TRBD1|TRBV4-1|TRBJ2-7
TGCGCCAGCAGCCAAGGTCCGGACAGGCCGACCTACGAGCAGTACTTC
CASSQGPDRPTYEQYF
>NA|NA|TRBV6-5|TRBJ1-2
TGTGCCAGCAGTTTTAAGCGGACTAACTATGGCTACACCTTC
CASSFKRTNYGYTF
>once|TRBD2|TRBV9|TRBJ2-1
TGTGCCAGCAGCGCCCGCGCGGGAGGAGGGGGGGGAGAGGAGCAGTTCTTC
CASSARAGGGGGEEQFF
>large|TRBD1|TRBV6-5|TRBJ1-3
TGTGCCAGCAGTACCCCACAGGGGAACACCATATATTTT
CASSTPQGNTIYF
>NA|NA|TRBV7-2|TRBJ2-1
TGTGCCAGCAGCTTACCCAGGCCACTGGAGCAGTTCTTC
CASSLPRPLEQFF
>once|TRBD2|TRBV9|TRBJ2-2
TGTGCCAGCAGCGTAACCGGCGGGGGGCCGGCGGCGTCCGGGGAGCTGTTTTTT
CASSVTGGGPAASGELFF
>NA|NA|TRBV19|TRBJ2-3
TGTGCCAGTAGTATCGACAGAAGCACAGATACGCAGTATTTT
CASSIDRSTDTQYF
>once|TRBD1|TRBV18|TRBJ1-4
TGTGCCAGCTCACCACCGACGAGGGACAGTTATGAAAAACTGTTTTTT
CASSPPTRDSYEKLFF
>NA|NA|TRBV7-2|TRBJ1-1
TGTGCCAGCAGCTTAGAGATTAGAACTGAAGCTTTCTTT
CASSLEIRTEAFF